Following are 32 T cell receptor beta chains from one sample sequenced in a study of blood T cell repertoires in COVID-19. The data were produced by immunoSEQ multiplex PCR, yet TCRdb's version contains in-frame clones alone and is incomplete. The sample carries hundreds of thousands of clones, 70% to 90% recorded once. Material for sequencing was peripheral blood. These receptors all come from a woman between 25 and 40 years old with active or convalescent COVID-19.

This clone has more than one count but fewer than ten. Compared with germline, one end of the junction differs, possibly owing to a read error. The chain joins TRBV10-3 to TRBJ1-2; 11 bases line up with TRBD1. The CDR3 runs 15 residues. Germline V gives CDR1 ENHRY, CDR2 SYGVKD. CDR3 sequence reads: CAITERDRGVEGYTF. The CDR3 DNA reads as TGTGCCATCACTGAGAGGGACAGGGGGGTTGAGGGCTACACCTTC.

This chain joins TRBV2 and TRBJ1-3, with TRBD1 identical over 8 bases. The V segment lost 6 bases and the J segment 3 bases; nucleotides outside the gene matches: 4. CDR1 is SNHLY and CDR2 is FYNNEI in the germline V gene. This CDR3 has 14 amino acids. This CDR3 is CASRKDRGGNTIYF. Here the CDR3 DNA reads TGTGCCAGCAGGAAAGACAGGGGTGGAAACACCATATATTTT.

The rearrangement joins TRBV30 to TRBJ2-3; D is uncertain. CDR3 length equals 13 residues. Germline values: CDR1 GTSNPN, CDR2 SVGIG (reference sequence). With 0 bases removed from V and 6 bases from J, the gap between germline ends came to 10 bases. The CDR3 bases are TGTGCCTGGAGTGTACGTAGAGCCGATACGCAGTATTTT. It encodes CAWSVRRADTQYF. Together with reference TRBV30 and TRBJ2-3, the CDR3 gives the full variable domain: SQTIHQWPATLVQPVGSPLSLECTVEGTSNPNLYWYRQAAGRGLQLLFYSVGIGQISSEVPQNLSASRPQDRQFILSSKKLLLSDSGFYLCAWSVRRADTQYFGPGTRLTVL.

The rearrangement uses TRBV2 and TRBJ1-5; 8 positions agree with TRBD1. V lost 6 bases and J lost 5; bases outside the gene matches: 9. CDR1 is SNHLY and CDR2 is FYNNEI in the germline V gene. This CDR3 region has 15 residues. The CDR3 sequence is CASRPDRASDQPQHF. As DNA, the CDR3 is TGTGCCAGCAGGCCGGACAGGGCCTCCGATCAGCCCCAGCATTTT.

The chain is built from TRBV3-1 (or the pseudogene TRBV3-2) and TRBJ1-4; D gene unclear. CDR1 is LGHDT, CDR2 YNNKEL, per germline (reference sequence). The CDR3 totals 15 residues. V gave up 2 bases and J gave up 0 bases, with 7 bases separating them. The CDR3 coding sequence is TGTGCCAGCAGCCAACGAGAGGCAACTAATGAAAAACTGTTTTTT. Amino acid sequence: CASSQREATNEKLFF.

The chain combines TRBV2 with TRBJ1-4, with D unresolved. Germline V CDR1 and CDR2: SNHLY, FYNNEI. The V and J ends lost 11 bases and 0 bases respectively, with 10 bases between them. The CDR3 is made up of 13 amino acids. CDR3 amino acids: CAGGRATNEKLFF. The CDR3 DNA follows: TGTGCCGGAGGTCGGGCAACTAATGAAAAACTGTTTTTT.

V usage is TRBV5-1 and J usage is TRBJ2-1; tentatively, D is TRBD1 (5 bases). CDR1 is SGHRS, CDR2 YFSETQ, per germline. The CDR3 has 14 residues. Trimming removed 0 bases at V and 6 bases at J, with 10 bases between. DNA for the CDR3: TGCGCCAGCAGCTTGGCCTTAGGGGTCAATGAGCAGTTCTTC. Translated, it gives CASSLALGVNEQFF.

For the CDR3, the DNA is TGTGCCAGCTCTCCGCTTTGGGACAGAGGCACCGGGGAGCTGTTTTTT. Translated, it gives CASSPLWDRGTGELFF. This chain connects TRBV18 to TRBJ2-2, with TRBD1 matching 7 bases. V lost 6 bases to trimming and J lost 4 bases; unmatched junction nucleotides: 11. In germline, CDR1 is KGHSH, CDR2 LQKENI. This CDR3 is built from 16 residues.

The rearrangement uses TRBV27 and TRBJ1-6; 10 positions agree with TRBD1. The germline V gene has CDR1 MNHEY and CDR2 SMNVEV (reference sequence). CDR3 length: 17 residues. J lost 8 bases, V lost 5 bases, and 12 bases had no gene match. Here the CDR3 DNA reads TGTGCCAGCAGTCCCCACCGCAGGGACAGGGGCGATTCACCCCTCCACTTT. Its translation: CASSPHRRDRGDSPLHF.

V is TRBV19 and J is TRBJ1-3; unclear D gene. Trimming cost V 4 bases and J 4 bases, with 14 bases left between them. In germline, CDR1 is LNHDA, CDR2 SQIVND (reference sequence). CDR3 length: 15 residues. CDR3 region: CASSTPNPVGNTIYF. The CDR3 DNA reads TGTGCCAGTAGTACCCCAAACCCGGTCGGAAACACCATATATTTT. The complete variable domain, with remaining parts taken from reference TRBV19 and TRBJ1-3, reads DGGITQSPKYLFRKEGQNVTLSCEQNLNHDAMYWYRQDPGQGLRLIYYSQIVNDFQKGDIAEGYSVSREKKESFPLTVTSAQKNPTAFYLCASSTPNPVGNTIYFGEGSWLTVV.

This chain uses TRBV19 with TRBJ2-7; no clear D gene. Trimming shortened V by 8 bases and J by 0 bases, and 11 bases separated the two germline ends. The CDR3 has 13 amino acids. Germline V gene data show CDR1 as LNHDA and CDR2 as SQIVND (reference sequence). The DNA of the CDR3 is TGTGCCAGTTCGCCTCCGAGCTCCTACGAGCAGTACTTC. Protein product: CASSPPSSYEQYF.

The chain uses TRBV10-2 and TRBJ1-2; 7 bases align to TRBD1. Germline CDR1 reads WSHSY; CDR2 reads SAAADI. Trimming took 4 bases from V and 0 from J; bases not matched to a gene: 5. CDR3 size: 15 residues. Here the CDR3 DNA reads TGCGCCAGCAGTGGTGGCACAGGGGCTAACTATGGCTACACCTTC. Residues: CASSGGTGANYGYTF.

In this sample, this clone turned up once. The chain links TRBV5-1 to TRBJ1-4; the match to TRBD1 covers 7 bases. V gave up 0 bases and J gave up 1 base; unmatched junction bases: 9. The CDR3 runs 18 residues. From germline, CDR1 is SGHRS and CDR2 YFSETQ. DNA for the CDR3: TGCGCCAGCAGCTTGGGACAGGGACTGGGGCAAACTAATGAAAAACTGTTTTTT. Protein product: CASSLGQGLGQTNEKLFF.

The J gene is TRBJ2-5, the V gene TRBV3-1 (or the pseudogene TRBV3-2); D gene ambiguous. Germline values: CDR1 LGHDT, CDR2 YNNKEL (reference sequence). V was shortened by 0 bases and J by 2 bases, with 10 bases between the two germline ends. The CDR3 totals 15 residues. Here the CDR3 reads CASSQERTRQETQYF. CDR3 nucleotide sequence: TGTGCCAGCAGCCAAGAACGAACGCGGCAAGAGACCCAGTACTTC.

The chain carries TRBV20-1 and TRBJ1-1; D gene uncertain. The CDR3 sequence is 11 residues long. Trimming removed 6 bases from V and 7 bases from J, with 12 bases in between. The V gene's germline CDR1 is DFQATT and CDR2 SNEGSKA (reference sequence). DNA for the CDR3: TGCAGTGCCCTGCGGCGGGGTGAAGCTTTCTTT. Amino acid sequence: CSALRRGEAFF.

The V call is TRBV18, the J call TRBJ1-1; D is perhaps TRBD1 (5 bases). The CDR3 sequence is 12 residues long. Trimming pared 10 bases from V and 5 bases from J, leaving 14 bases between. Germline V gene data show CDR1 as KGHSH and CDR2 as LQKENI. The CDR3 loop reads CATTGGGTEAFF. CDR3 nucleotides: TGTGCCACCACCGGGGGAGGGACTGAAGCTTTCTTT.

For the CDR3, the DNA is TGTGCCAGTAGTCTAGTTCAGGGCCGCGGCACTGAAGCTTTCTTT. Translation gives CASSLVQGRGTEAFF. The gene calls are TRBV19 and TRBJ1-1; maybe TRBD1 (5 bases). Germline V lookup: CDR1 LNHDA, CDR2 SQIVND (reference sequence). The CDR3 totals 15 residues. With 5 bases removed from V and 4 bases from J, the gap between germline ends came to 17 bases.

The chain joins TRBV9 to TRBJ2-1; 8 bases map to TRBD1. The germline V gene has CDR1 SGDLS and CDR2 YYNGEE. This CDR3 spans 13 amino acids. Trimming took 3 bases from V and 12 from J; bases not matched to a gene: 8. CDR3 amino acids: CASSGTLQGAQFF. The DNA of the CDR3 is TGTGCCAGCAGCGGAACCTTGCAGGGGGCGCAGTTCTTC.

This clone was counted only a few times. The chain employs TRBV6-6 and TRBJ1-1, with TRBD1 as a possible D gene (5 bases). CDR1 and CDR2 from the germline V gene are MNHNY and SVGAGI (reference sequence). V lost 6 bases, J lost 1 base, and 12 bases lay in between. The CDR3 has 14 residues. CDR3 sequence (DNA): TGTGCCAGCAGCAAAGGGCAGGGGAACACTGAAGCTTTCTTT. It codes for CASSKGQGNTEAFF.

The CDR3 sequence: CASRPGTIGEKLFF. CDR3 sequence (DNA): TGTGCCAGCAGACCCGGGACTATAGGTGAAAAACTGTTTTTT. The chain is built from TRBV5-8 and TRBJ1-4, with D perhaps matching TRBD1 (5 bases). This CDR3 comprises 14 residues. Germline values: CDR1 SGHTS, CDR2 YDEGEE. V lost 5 bases to trimming and J lost 7 bases, with 15 bases between them. Based on the CDR3 plus reference TRBV5-8 and TRBJ1-4, the full variable domain is EAGVTQSPTHLIKTRGQQATLRCSPISGHTSVYWYQQALGLGLQFLLWYDEGEERNRGNFPPRFSGRQFPNYSSELNVNALELEDSALYLCASRPGTIGEKLFFGSGTQLSVL.

The chain couples TRBV3-1 (or the pseudogene TRBV3-2) to TRBJ2-3, with D tentatively TRBD2 (5 bases). From germline, CDR1 is LGHDT and CDR2 YNNKEL (reference sequence). Deletions cut 6 bases from V and 0 bases from J, with 13 bases between. The CDR3 length is 15 residues. The CDR3: CASRNGLISTDTQYF. Here the CDR3 DNA reads TGTGCCAGCAGAAACGGACTGATTAGCACAGATACGCAGTATTTT.

This chain joins TRBV4-1 and TRBJ2-7; 10 bases are shared with TRBD2. The CDR3 has 17 amino acids. CDR1 is MGHRA and CDR2 is YSYEKL in the germline V gene. The trim removed 1 base at V and 0 bases at J, leaving 6 bases unmatched. The CDR3 sequence: CASSQVSSGGSSYEQYF. The CDR3 bases are TGCGCCAGCAGCCAAGTCTCTAGCGGGGGAAGCTCCTACGAGCAGTACTTC.

This chain joins TRBV6-5 and TRBJ1-4; 7 bases are shared with TRBD1. The CDR3 is made up of 14 amino acids. Per the germline V gene, CDR1 is MNHEY and CDR2 is SVGAGI. Here the CDR3 reads CASLRGWPNEKLFF. CDR3 DNA: TGTGCTTCCCTCAGGGGGTGGCCTAATGAAAAACTGTTTTTT.

This chain links TRBV5-1 with TRBJ2-2; TRBD1 aligns across 9 bases. The ends lost 0 bases at V and 5 bases at J; junction bases unmatched: 2. The CDR3 is made up of 15 amino acids. Germline V CDR1 and CDR2: SGHRS, YFSETQ. The CDR3 DNA follows: TGCGCCAGCAGCTTGGTGGGACAGGGTACCGGGGAGCTGTTTTTT. Protein sequence: CASSLVGQGTGELFF.

The table lists this clone with a few counts. The V gene is TRBV9, the J gene TRBJ2-3; D unresolved. The V and J ends lost 0 bases and 0 bases respectively, with 8 bases between them. The CDR3 covers 15 residues. CDR1 and CDR2 from the germline V gene are SGDLS and YYNGEE. In DNA form, the CDR3 reads TGTGCCAGCAGCGTAGGCGCCTCTAGCACAGATACGCAGTATTTT. The encoded protein is CASSVGASSTDTQYF.

This clone was found once. The chain uses TRBV19 and TRBJ2-3, with D perhaps matching TRBD2 (6 bases). CDR1 is LNHDA and CDR2 is SQIVND in the germline V gene (reference sequence). Trimming removed 4 bases at V and 4 bases at J, with 9 bases between. The CDR3 loop spans 13 amino acids. CDR3 sequence reads: CASSTTRADTQYF. CDR3 nucleotides: TGTGCCAGTAGTACGACTAGAGCAGATACGCAGTATTTT. Together with reference TRBV19 and TRBJ2-3, the CDR3 gives the full variable domain: DGGITQSPKYLFRKEGQNVTLSCEQNLNHDAMYWYRQDPGQGLRLIYYSQIVNDFQKGDIAEGYSVSREKKESFPLTVTSAQKNPTAFYLCASSTTRADTQYFGPGTRLTVL.

The CDR3 region has the DNA TGTGCCAGCAGCCCCGGGGAAGGAACTAATGAAAAACTGTTTTTT. It yields the protein CASSPGEGTNEKLFF. This sequence joins TRBV7-8 and TRBJ1-4, with unresolved D. Germline V lookup: CDR1 SGHVS, CDR2 FQNEAQ. CDR3 length: 15 residues. Trimming took 5 bases from V and 1 from J, leaving 11 bases between them.

The chain has TRBV2 and TRBJ2-3; D is perhaps TRBD2 (5 bases). Between the trimmed V and J ends, which lost 1 base and 0 bases, there was a span of 17 bases. The CDR3 is 18 residues long. Germline loops: CDR1 SNHLY, CDR2 FYNNEI. The CDR3 loop is CASSEELLVQSSTDTQYF. The CDR3 region has the DNA TGTGCCAGCAGTGAAGAACTACTAGTACAGTCTAGCACAGATACGCAGTATTTT.

The rearrangement uses TRBV6-5 and TRBJ1-2, with a possible D match to TRBD1 (6 bases). The CDR3 contains 14 residues. Germline CDR1 is MNHEY and CDR2 is SVGAGI. V was shortened by 2 bases and J by 2 bases, with 9 bases between the two germline ends. DNA for the CDR3: TGTGCCAGCAGTTACGGCGGACAGAACTATGGCTACACCTTC. It specifies CASSYGGQNYGYTF.

This clone appeared a few times. The chain uses TRBV11-2 and TRBJ1-2, with TRBD1 matching 11 bases. Germline CDR1 reads SGHAT; CDR2 reads FQNNGV. The CDR3 consists of 13 residues. The V segment lost 5 bases and the J segment 8 bases; nucleotides outside the gene matches: 4. The CDR3 region is CASSKGQGEGYTF. The CDR3 nucleotides are TGTGCCAGCAGCAAGGGACAGGGGGAGGGCTACACCTTC.

The V call is TRBV7-9, the J call TRBJ2-2; 8 nucleotides line up with TRBD1. The length of the CDR3 is 17 residues. Germline V lookup: CDR1 SEHNR, CDR2 FQNEAQ (reference sequence). V gave up 5 bases and J gave up 1 base; unmatched junction bases: 9. CDR3 DNA: TGTGCCAGCAGCCCTGACAGGGGAGGATGGAACACCGGGGAGCTGTTTTTT. It translates to CASSPDRGGWNTGELFF. The whole variable domain, remainder taken from reference TRBV7-9 and TRBJ2-2, is DTGVSQNPRHKITKRGQNVTFRCDPISEHNRLYWYRQTLGQGPEFLTYFQNEAQLEKSRLLSDRFSAERPKGSFSTLEIQRTEQGDSAMYLCASSPDRGGWNTGELFFGEGSRLTVL.

The chain links TRBV4-1 to TRBJ1-5, with TRBD1 identical over 7 bases. V lost 2 bases to trimming and J lost 0 bases; unmatched junction nucleotides: 7. Germline loops: CDR1 MGHRA, CDR2 YSYEKL. This CDR3 is built from 17 residues. The CDR3 region has the DNA TGCGCCAGCAGCCAACCTCCAGGGGGGCTTAGCAATCAGCCCCAGCATTTT. Encoded protein: CASSQPPGGLSNQPQHF.